This T cell receptor (beta chain) came from a study of beta chain features in type 1 diabetes. For the study at large: The patients were much like the healthy donors in age, gender and cell yields.

Reverse transcribing all isolated RNA meant expressed TCRB transcripts were sequenced. Naive, central memory and regulatory T cell samples produced a mean of approximately 4 million reads. Sequenced by immunoSEQ multiplex PCR; TCRdb stores in-frame clones only, minus some. This sample carries some 660,000 clones, about an eighth of them seen once, and the ten largest clones take 0.03% to 0.04%. Concerning this clone itself: Its antigen remains unknown.

Germline CDR1 is SGDLS and CDR2 is YYNGEE. The V segment lost 0 bases and the J segment 8 bases; nucleotides outside the gene matches: 3. The CDR3 extends over 15 amino acids. Overall study results and limits: Type 1 diabetes patients had moderately but significantly shorter TCRB CDR3s in all four CD4+ subsets. Cells expressing TCR highly could be over-represented by cDNA sequencing. Naive, central memory and regulatory TCRB repertoires appeared more similar among patients than healthy donors.

The chain is built from TRBV9 and TRBJ1-6; 9 nucleotides align to TRBD1. The sample was naive CD4+ T cells from blood. This clonotype originated in a man younger than 35 with type 1 diabetes. CDR3 sequence (DNA): TGTGCCAGCAGCGTAGCAAGGACAGGGGATTCACCCCTCCACTTT. Translating gives CASSVARTGDSPLHF.